The present entry profiles one T cell receptor beta chain with its context. TCRdb reprocessed the 5' RACE reads, with one entry per CDR3 protein and no DNA. This sample's clone table lists about 550,000 distinct CDR3 sequences. These data originate in a study of T cells expressing NK-cell markers. The CDR3 is made up of 14 amino acids. CDR1 SQVTM and CDR2 ANQGSEA come from the germline V gene. The sample comprised blood T cells: a sorted CD56 or NKG2C T cell subset, CD4+ or CD8+ T cells, or bulk PBMC T cells (not recorded which). The receptor was isolated from a man between 18 and 35 years old in good health. The chain has TRBV29-1 and TRBJ2-3; TCRdb outputs TRBD2, but without DNA this stays unchecked. The CDR3 is CSGALQAATDTQYF.